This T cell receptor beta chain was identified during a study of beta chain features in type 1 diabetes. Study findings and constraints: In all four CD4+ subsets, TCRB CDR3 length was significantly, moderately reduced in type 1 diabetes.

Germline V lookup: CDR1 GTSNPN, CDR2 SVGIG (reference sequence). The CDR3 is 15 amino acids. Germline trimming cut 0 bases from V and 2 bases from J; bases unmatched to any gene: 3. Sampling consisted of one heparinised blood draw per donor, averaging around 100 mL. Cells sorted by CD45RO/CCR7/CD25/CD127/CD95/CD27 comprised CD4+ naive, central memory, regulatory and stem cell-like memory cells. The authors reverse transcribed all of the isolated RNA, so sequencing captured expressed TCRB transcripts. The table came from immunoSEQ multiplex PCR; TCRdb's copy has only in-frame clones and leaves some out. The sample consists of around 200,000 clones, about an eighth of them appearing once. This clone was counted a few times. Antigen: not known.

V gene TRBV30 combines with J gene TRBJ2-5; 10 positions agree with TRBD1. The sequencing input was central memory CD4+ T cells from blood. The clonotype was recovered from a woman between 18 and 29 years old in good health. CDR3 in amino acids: CAWSVTGGLQETQYF. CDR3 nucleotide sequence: TGTGCCTGGAGTGTGACAGGGGGCCTTCAAGAGACCCAGTACTTC.